This T cell receptor (beta chain) came from a study of molecular identifiers for immune sequencing clone quantification. The study's findings and limits: Sizes of highly expanded clones could be underestimated through identical TCRs sharing a barcode.

This clonotype occurred a few times. The antigen remains unidentified. With listed TCR primers and previously described methods, bulk TCR libraries were prepared. TCRdb re-called the PCR reads through MiXCR, storing one row per CDR3 protein. The sample consists of around 300,000 distinct CDR3 sequences, roughly 23% of them appearing once. The sequence was collected from a human donor in good health. Some libraries in this study had Jurkat cell RNA spiked in. The sample comprised naive CD8+ T cells from blood, with Jurkat cell RNA spiked in. The subset: FACS-sorted CD8+CD4-CCR7+CD45RA+ naive T cells.

CDR3 amino acids: CSAEGLADTYEQYF. For the CDR3, the DNA is TGCAGCGCCGAAGGACTAGCGGACACCTACGAGCAGTACTTC. The chain combines TRBV29-1 with TRBJ2-7; 10 bases line up with TRBD2. Germline V gives CDR1 SQVTM, CDR2 ANQGSEA. V dropped 7 bases and J dropped 2; count of bases not matched to a gene: 8. CDR3 length: 14 residues.